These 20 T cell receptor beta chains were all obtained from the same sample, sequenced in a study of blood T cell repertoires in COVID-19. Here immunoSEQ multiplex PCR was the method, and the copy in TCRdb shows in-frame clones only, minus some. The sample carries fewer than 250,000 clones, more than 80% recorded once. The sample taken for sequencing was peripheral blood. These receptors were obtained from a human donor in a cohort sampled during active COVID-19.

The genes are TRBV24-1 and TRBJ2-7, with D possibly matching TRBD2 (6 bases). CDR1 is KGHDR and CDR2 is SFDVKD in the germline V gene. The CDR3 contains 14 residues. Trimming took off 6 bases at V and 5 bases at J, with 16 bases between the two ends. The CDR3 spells CATSSRDLGNEQYF. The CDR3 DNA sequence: TGTGCCACCAGTTCCCGGGACTTGGGGAACGAGCAGTACTTC.

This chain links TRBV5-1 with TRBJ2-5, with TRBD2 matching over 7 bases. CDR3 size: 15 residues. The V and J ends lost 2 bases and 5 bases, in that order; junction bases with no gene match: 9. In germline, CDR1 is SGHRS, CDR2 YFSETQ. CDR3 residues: CASSFDGRAGETQYF. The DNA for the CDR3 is TGCGCCAGCAGCTTCGATGGGAGGGCCGGGGAGACCCAGTACTTC.

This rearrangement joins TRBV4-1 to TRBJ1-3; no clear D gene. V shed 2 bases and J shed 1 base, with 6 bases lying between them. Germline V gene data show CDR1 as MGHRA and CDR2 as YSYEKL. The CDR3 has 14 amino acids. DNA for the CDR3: TGCGCCAGCAGCCAACCACTTTCTGGAAACACCATATATTTT. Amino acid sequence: CASSQPLSGNTIYF.

The chain's CDR3 is CASSPRGMGQPQHF. The CDR3 DNA sequence: TGTGCCAGCAGCCCTAGGGGGATGGGACAGCCCCAGCATTTT. The chain combines TRBV7-2 with TRBJ1-5, with a weak D call TRBD1 (6 bases). This CDR3 region has 14 residues. The V gene lost 5 bases and the J gene lost 7 bases, with 15 bases spanning the gap. Germline loops: CDR1 SGHTA, CDR2 FQGNSA.

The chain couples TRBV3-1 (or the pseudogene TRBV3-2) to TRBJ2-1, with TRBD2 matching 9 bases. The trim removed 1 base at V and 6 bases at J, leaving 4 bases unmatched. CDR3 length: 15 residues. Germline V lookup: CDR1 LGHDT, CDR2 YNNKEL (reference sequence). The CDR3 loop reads CASSQASGVINEQFF. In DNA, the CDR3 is TGTGCCAGCAGCCAAGCTAGCGGGGTAATCAATGAGCAGTTCTTC.

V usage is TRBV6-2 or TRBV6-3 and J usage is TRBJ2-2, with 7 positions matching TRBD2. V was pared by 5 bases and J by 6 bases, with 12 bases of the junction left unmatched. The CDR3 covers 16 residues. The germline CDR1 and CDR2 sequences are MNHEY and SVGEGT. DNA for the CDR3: TGTGCCAGCAGTGGCTCCACGGCGGGAGTATCCGGGGAGCTGTTTTTT. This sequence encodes CASSGSTAGVSGELFF.

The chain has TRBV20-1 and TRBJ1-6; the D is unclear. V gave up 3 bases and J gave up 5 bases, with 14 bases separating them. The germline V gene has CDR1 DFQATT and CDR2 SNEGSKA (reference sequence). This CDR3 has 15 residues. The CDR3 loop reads CSASSILYHNSPLHF. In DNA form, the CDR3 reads TGCAGTGCTAGTTCTATTCTCTACCATAATTCACCCCTCCACTTT.

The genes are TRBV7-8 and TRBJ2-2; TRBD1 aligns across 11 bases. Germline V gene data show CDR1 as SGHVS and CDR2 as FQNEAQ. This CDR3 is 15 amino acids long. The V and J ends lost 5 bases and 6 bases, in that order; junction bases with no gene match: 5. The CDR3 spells CASSPGTGGSGELFF. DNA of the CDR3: TGTGCCAGCAGCCCAGGGACAGGGGGTTCCGGGGAGCTGTTTTTT.

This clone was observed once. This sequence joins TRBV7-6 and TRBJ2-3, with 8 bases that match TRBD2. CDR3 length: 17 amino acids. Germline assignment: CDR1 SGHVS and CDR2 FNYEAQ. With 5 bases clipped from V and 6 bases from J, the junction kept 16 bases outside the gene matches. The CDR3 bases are TGTGCCAGCAGCCCCGGGACTAGGGGGGGGGATTGGGATACGCAGTATTTT. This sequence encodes CASSPGTRGGDWDTQYF.

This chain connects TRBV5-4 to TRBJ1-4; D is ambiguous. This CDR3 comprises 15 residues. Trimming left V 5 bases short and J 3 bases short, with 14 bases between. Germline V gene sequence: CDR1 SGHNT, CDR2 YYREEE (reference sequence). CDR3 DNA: TGTGCCAGCAGTGGAGCGGGATCCCCTAATGAAAAACTGTTTTTT. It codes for CASSGAGSPNEKLFF. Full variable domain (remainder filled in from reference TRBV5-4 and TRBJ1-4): ETGVTQSPTHLIKTRGQQVTLRCSSQSGHNTVSWYQQALGQGPQFIFQYYREEENGRGNFPPRFSGLQFPNYSSELNVNALELDDSALYLCASSGAGSPNEKLFFGSGTQLSVL.

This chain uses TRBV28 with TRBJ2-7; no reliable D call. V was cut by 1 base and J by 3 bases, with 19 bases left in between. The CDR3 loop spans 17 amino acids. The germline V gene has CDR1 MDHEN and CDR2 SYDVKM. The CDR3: CASSLSRQAPGRYEQYF. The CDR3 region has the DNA TGTGCCAGCAGTTTATCCCGGCAGGCCCCTGGCCGCTACGAGCAGTACTTC.

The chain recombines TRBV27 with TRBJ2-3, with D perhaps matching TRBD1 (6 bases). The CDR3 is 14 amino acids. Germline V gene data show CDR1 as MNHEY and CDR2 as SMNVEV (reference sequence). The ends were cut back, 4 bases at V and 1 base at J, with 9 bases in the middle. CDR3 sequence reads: CASSSWGRTDTQYF. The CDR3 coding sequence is TGTGCCAGCAGTTCTTGGGGGCGCACAGATACGCAGTATTTT.

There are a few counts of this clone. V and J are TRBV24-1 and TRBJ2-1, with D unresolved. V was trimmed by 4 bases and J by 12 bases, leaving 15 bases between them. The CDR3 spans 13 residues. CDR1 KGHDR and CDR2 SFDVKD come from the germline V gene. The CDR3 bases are TGTGCCACCAGTGACGGGTCCGCCGATTCGCAGTTCTTC. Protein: CATSDGSADSQFF.

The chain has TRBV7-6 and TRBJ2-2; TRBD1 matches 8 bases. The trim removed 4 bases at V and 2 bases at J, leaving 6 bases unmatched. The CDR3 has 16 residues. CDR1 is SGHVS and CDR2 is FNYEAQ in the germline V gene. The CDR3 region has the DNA TGTGCCAGCAGCTCATGGGACAGGCCTAACACCGGGGAGCTGTTTTTT. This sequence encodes CASSSWDRPNTGELFF.

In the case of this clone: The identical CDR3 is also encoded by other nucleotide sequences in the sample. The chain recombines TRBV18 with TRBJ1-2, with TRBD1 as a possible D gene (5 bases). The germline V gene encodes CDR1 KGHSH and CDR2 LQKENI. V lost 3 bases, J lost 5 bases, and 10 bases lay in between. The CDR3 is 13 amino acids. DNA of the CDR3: TGTGCCAGCTCACCTGACAGAGAGTATGGCTACACCTTC. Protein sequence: CASSPDREYGYTF.

CDR3 residues: CASSQPSGRPYGYTF. CDR3 nucleotide sequence: TGCGCCAGCAGCCAGCCGTCGGGGAGACCCTATGGCTACACCTTC. This sequence joins TRBV4-1 and TRBJ1-2; D is ambiguous. Between the trimmed V and J ends, which lost 3 bases and 4 bases, there was a span of 15 bases. CDR1 and CDR2 from the germline V gene are MGHRA and YSYEKL. The CDR3 extends over 15 amino acids.

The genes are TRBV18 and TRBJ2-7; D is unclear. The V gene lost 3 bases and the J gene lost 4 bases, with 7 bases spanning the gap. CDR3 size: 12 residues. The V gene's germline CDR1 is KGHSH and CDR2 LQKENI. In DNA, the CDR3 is TGTGCCAGCTCACCGAACCTATACGAGCAGTACTTC. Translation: CASSPNLYEQYF.

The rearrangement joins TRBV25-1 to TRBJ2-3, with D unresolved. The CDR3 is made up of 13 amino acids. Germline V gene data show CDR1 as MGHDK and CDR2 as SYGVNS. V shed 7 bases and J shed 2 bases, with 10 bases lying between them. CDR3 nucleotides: TGTGCCAGCACTGGGCCGACCACAGATACGCAGTATTTT. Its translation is CASTGPTTDTQYF.

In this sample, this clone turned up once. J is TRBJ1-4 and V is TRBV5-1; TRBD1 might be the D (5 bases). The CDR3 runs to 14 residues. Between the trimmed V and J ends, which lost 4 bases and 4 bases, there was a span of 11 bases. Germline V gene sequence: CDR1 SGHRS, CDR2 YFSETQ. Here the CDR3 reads CASSPLGVNEKLFF. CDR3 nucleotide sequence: TGCGCCAGCAGCCCCTTAGGGGTTAATGAAAAACTGTTTTTT.

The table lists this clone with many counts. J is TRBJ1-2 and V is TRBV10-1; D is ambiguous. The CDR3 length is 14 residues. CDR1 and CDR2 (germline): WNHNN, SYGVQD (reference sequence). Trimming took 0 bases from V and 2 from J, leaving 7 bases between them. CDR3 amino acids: CASSESGRNYGYTF. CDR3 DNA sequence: TGCGCCAGCAGTGAGTCGGGCAGGAACTATGGCTACACCTTC.